This T cell receptor beta chain came from a study of shared clonotypes between healthy human individuals. The germline V and J ends were trimmed by 3 bases and 1 base, with 6 bases remaining between them. Germline V gene lookup returns CDR1 SGHTA and CDR2 FQGTGA. The CDR3 is 13 residues long. Assay execution took place at the deep level. Unsorted PBMC DNA underwent sequencing on ten immunoSEQ deep assay plates. The protocol was immunoSEQ multiplex PCR, while the TCRdb copy is restricted to in-frame clones and leaves out a portion. Among hundreds of thousands of clones listed, just over 75% were seen once.

The sequence came from a woman aged 40 to 49 in good health. Some clones in this sample may be carry-over from other donors' samples. The sequencing sample was made of PBMCs. V is TRBV7-3 and J is TRBJ1-1; D uncertain. This CDR3 is CASSFDGNTEAFF. The CDR3 DNA reads as TGTGCCAGCAGCTTCGACGGGAACACTGAAGCTTTCTTT.